This entry lists 6 T cell receptor beta chains sequenced from one sample in a study of blood T cell repertoires in COVID-19. Repertoires were generated with immunoSEQ multiplex PCR, while TCRdb's copy carries only in-frame clones and drops some. This sample yields 250,000 to 350,000 clones, of which around 88% are seen a single time; 6.9% belongs to the top ten. Sequenced: peripheral blood. The receptors shown here come from a woman aged 25 to 39 who had recovered from COVID-19.

Regarding this clone: Other nucleotide sequences from this sample produce the same CDR3. The chain carries TRBV7-2 and TRBJ2-5, with a possible D match to TRBD2 (7 bases). Germline-derived CDR1 and CDR2 are SGHTA and FQGNSA. V gave up 6 bases and J gave up 4 bases, with 12 bases separating them. CDR3 length: 13 amino acids. CDR3 loop: CASSLGGRETQYF. The CDR3 DNA reads TGTGCCAGCAGTCTGGGGGGGCGAGAGACCCAGTACTTC.

Here the CDR3 reads CASTFPGRNGYTF. In DNA form, the CDR3 reads TGTGCCAGCACCTTCCCGGGGAGGAATGGCTACACCTTC. This chain uses TRBV9 with TRBJ1-2, with D uncertain. Germline lookup yields CDR1 SGDLS and CDR2 YYNGEE. The CDR3 has 13 residues. V gave up 6 bases and J gave up 6 bases, with 15 bases separating them.

V and J are TRBV14 and TRBJ1-2; 7 positions agree with TRBD1. The V gene's germline CDR1 is SGHDN and CDR2 FVKESK. The CDR3 extends over 16 amino acids. The ends lost 4 bases at V and 3 bases at J; junction bases unmatched: 11. CDR3 bases: TGTGCCAGCAGCCCGCCGCGGCCGACAGGGCACTATGGCTACACCTTC. Translating it yields CASSPPRPTGHYGYTF.

The V call is TRBV19, the J call TRBJ1-5; D is ambiguous. The CDR3 is 13 residues long. Trimming took off 3 bases at V and 4 bases at J, with 7 bases between the two ends. The V gene's germline CDR1 is LNHDA and CDR2 SQIVND (reference sequence). CDR3 protein: CASSIAANQPQHF. CDR3 bases: TGTGCCAGTAGTATCGCGGCTAATCAGCCCCAGCATTTT.

V gene TRBV2 combines with J gene TRBJ2-2; 8 bases map to TRBD1. Germline V gives CDR1 SNHLY, CDR2 FYNNEI. The CDR3 extends over 13 amino acids. V was pared by 6 bases and J by 6 bases, with 3 bases of the junction left unmatched. The CDR3 coding sequence is TGTGCCAGCAGGGCACAGGGGGCCGGGGAGCTGTTTTTT. It codes for CASRAQGAGELFF.

The chain couples TRBV5-1 to TRBJ1-2; 12 positions agree with TRBD1. The J segment lost 7 bases and the V segment lost 3 bases, leaving 4 bases of the junction unmatched. This CDR3 is 14 amino acids long. Per the germline V gene, CDR1 is SGHRS and CDR2 is YFSETQ. CDR3 nucleotides: TGCGCCAGCAGCTGGGACAGGGGGCAGGTTGGCTACACCTTC. This codes for CASSWDRGQVGYTF. Combining the CDR3 with reference TRBV5-1 and TRBJ1-2 gives the whole variable domain KAGVTQTPRYLIKTRGQQVTLSCSPISGHRSVSWYQQTPGQGLQFLFEYFSETQRNKGNFPGRFSGRQFSNSRSEMNVSTLELGDSALYLCASSWDRGQVGYTFGSGTRLTVV.